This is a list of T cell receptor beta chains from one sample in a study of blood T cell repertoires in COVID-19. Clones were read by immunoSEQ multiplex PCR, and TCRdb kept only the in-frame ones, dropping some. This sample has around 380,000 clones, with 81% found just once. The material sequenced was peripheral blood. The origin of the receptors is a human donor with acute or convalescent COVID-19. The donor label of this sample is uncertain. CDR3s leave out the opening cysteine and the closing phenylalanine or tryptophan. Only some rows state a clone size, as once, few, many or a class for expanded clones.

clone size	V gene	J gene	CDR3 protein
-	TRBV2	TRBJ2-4	ASTAGRAKNIQY
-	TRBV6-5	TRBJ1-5	ASLDRYNQPQH
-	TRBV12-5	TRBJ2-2	ASGDETANTGELF
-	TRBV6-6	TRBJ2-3	ASSPIAGGLGDTQY
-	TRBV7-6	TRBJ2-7	ASSLISGSLYEQY
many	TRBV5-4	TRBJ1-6	ASSLADRRNSPLH
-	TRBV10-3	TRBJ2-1	AISEGLAGAKSQF
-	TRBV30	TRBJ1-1	AWSVLMTGSMNTEAF
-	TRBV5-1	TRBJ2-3	ASSSVGTGSTDTQY
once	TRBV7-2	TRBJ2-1	ASSLGGLAGSKEQF
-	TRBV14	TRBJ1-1	ASSRPGTGVNTEAF
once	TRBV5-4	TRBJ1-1	ASSGTALNTEAF
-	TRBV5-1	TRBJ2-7	ASSLAVFSYEQY
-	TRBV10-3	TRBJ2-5	AISEPPEETQY
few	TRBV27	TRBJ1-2	ASSNRGEGYT
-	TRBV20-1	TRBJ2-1	SASGILAGVSPNEQF
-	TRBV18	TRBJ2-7	ASSRIGTGVRNEQY
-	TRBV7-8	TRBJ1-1	ASSLQGGLRGSEAF
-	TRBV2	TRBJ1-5	ASKGPGSVLGPQH
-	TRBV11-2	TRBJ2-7	ASSYWRGYEQY
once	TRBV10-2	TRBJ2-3	ASGGIISGIGPSTDTQY
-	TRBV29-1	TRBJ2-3	STSTLGDTDTQY
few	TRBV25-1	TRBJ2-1	ASKQGVYNEQF
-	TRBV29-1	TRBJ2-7	SVGLAGAYEQY
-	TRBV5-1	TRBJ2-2	ASSLTTGPNTGELF
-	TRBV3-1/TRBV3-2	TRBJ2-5	ASSQSRETQY
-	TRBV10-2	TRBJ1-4	ASKEARREKLF
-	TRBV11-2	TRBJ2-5	ASSILAGLETQY
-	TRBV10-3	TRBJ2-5	AISEAGQGLETQY
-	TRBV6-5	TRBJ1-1	ASRGTVNTEAF